This TCR beta chain was profiled in a study of cytomegalovirus exposure and HLA in healthy donors. At the level of the study: Caucasian-associated ancestry cluster membership applied to about four fifths of 398 genotyped donors. Study-wide findings and caveats: Testing in vitro showed a few CMV-associated chains specific for CMV antigens.

V lost 1 base and J 4 bases, leaving 22 bases between the germline ends. Germline V gives CDR1 SGHKS, CDR2 YYEKEE (reference sequence). The length of the CDR3 is 18 residues. This PCR relied on a set of 60 Vbeta primers and 13 Jbeta primers. Profiled with immunoSEQ multiplex PCR; TCRdb holds only in-frame clones, not every one. This table has around 92,000 clones, 70% to 90% appearing once. Concerning this clone itself: The antigen remains undetermined.

The receptor's source is a man aged 18-30 years in good health and CMV-seronegative. Sequenced sample: PBMCs. The chain has TRBV5-5 and TRBJ2-3; tentatively, D is TRBD1 (6 bases). DNA for the CDR3: TGTGCCAGCAGCTTGAGGACCCTGACAGGTTCAGGTCCAGATACGCAGTATTTT. This translates into CASSLRTLTGSGPDTQYF.